Listed here are 15 T cell receptor beta chains from one sample, sequenced in a study of cytomegalovirus exposure and HLA in healthy donors. Amplification used 60 Vbeta primers and 13 Jbeta primers. Sequenced by immunoSEQ multiplex PCR; TCRdb stores in-frame clones only, minus some. The sample yields around 110,000 clones, around 86% seen once. The sequencing input was PBMCs. The source is a woman aged 30 to 39 in good health and CMV-seronegative.

The chain couples TRBV7-7 to TRBJ1-2, with D perhaps TRBD1 (5 bases). Between the trimmed V and J ends, which lost 5 bases and 0 bases, there was a span of 22 bases. In germline, CDR1 is SSHAT, CDR2 FNYEAQ (reference sequence). The CDR3 runs to 18 residues. The CDR3 protein is CASSPPQGRPSTNYGYTF. CDR3 bases: TGTGCCAGCAGCCCCCCCCAGGGCAGGCCTTCAACTAACTATGGCTACACCTTC.

The chain carries TRBV19 and TRBJ1-1, with no clear D. The CDR3 sequence is 14 residues long. Germline V gene sequence: CDR1 LNHDA, CDR2 SQIVND (reference sequence). V lost 6 bases, J lost 1 base, and 12 bases lay in between. CDR3 bases: TGTGCCAGTAGCATGCCGGGTCCGAACACTGAAGCTTTCTTT. It encodes CASSMPGPNTEAFF.

This chain connects TRBV5-1 to TRBJ1-2, with a possible D match to TRBD1 (6 bases). Trimming took off 0 bases at V and 8 bases at J, with 11 bases between the two ends. The germline V gene encodes CDR1 SGHRS and CDR2 YFSETQ. The CDR3 spans 13 residues. The DNA for the CDR3 is TGCGCCAGCAGCTTGGAGGGACACCCGGGCTACACCTTC. As protein: CASSLEGHPGYTF.

The chain has TRBV6-6 and TRBJ2-7; TRBD1 matches at 8 bases. The CDR3 runs 13 residues. The V segment lost 4 bases and the J segment 2 bases; nucleotides outside the gene matches: 1. From germline, CDR1 is MNHNY and CDR2 SVGAGI (reference sequence). CDR3 residues: CASSSDRAYEQYF. CDR3 sequence (DNA): TGTGCCAGCAGTTCGGACAGGGCCTACGAGCAGTACTTC.

The rearrangement uses TRBV28 and TRBJ2-7; 16 positions match TRBD2. Unmatched junction bases numbered 8, after V lost 6 bases and J lost 0 bases. The CDR3 spans 18 residues. Germline CDR1 MDHEN, CDR2 SYDVKM. The CDR3 sequence: CASRPGTSGRAFSYEQYF. CDR3 sequence (DNA): TGTGCCAGCAGACCCGGGACTAGCGGGAGGGCCTTCTCCTACGAGCAGTACTTC.

The CDR3 nucleotides are TGTGCCAGCAGTTACTCGCAGGGGAACAATCAGCCCCAGCATTTT. It is translated as CASSYSQGNNQPQHF. The chain uses TRBV6-5 and TRBJ1-5; possible D gene TRBD1, 6 bases. CDR3 length: 15 residues. V lost 0 bases and J 3 bases, leaving 9 bases between the germline ends. The germline CDR1 and CDR2 sequences are MNHEY and SVGAGI.

In this sample, this clone turned up once. The chain combines TRBV13 with TRBJ2-7, with D perhaps TRBD2 (5 bases). Trimming removed 2 bases at V and 2 bases at J, with 10 bases between. This CDR3 contains 14 residues. Per germline, CDR1 PRHDT and CDR2 FYEKMQ (reference sequence). The CDR3 region has the DNA TGTGCCAGCAGCTTATCGCGGGCCACCTACGAGCAGTACTTC. As protein: CASSLSRATYEQYF.

The chain carries TRBV7-8 and TRBJ2-1; 12 bases are shared with TRBD2. The CDR3 runs 15 residues. The V gene end was trimmed by 2 bases and the J gene end by 6 bases; junction bases not matched to a gene: 2. Germline CDR1 reads SGHVS; CDR2 reads FQNEAQ. As DNA, the CDR3 is TGTGCCAGCAGCTTAAGACTAGCGGGAGCCAATGAGCAGTTCTTC. This translates into CASSLRLAGANEQFF.

The chain combines TRBV30 with TRBJ2-7; no definite D call. V was trimmed by 4 bases and J by 0 bases, leaving 19 bases between them. The CDR3 totals 16 residues. Germline V lookup: CDR1 GTSNPN, CDR2 SVGIG (reference sequence). CDR3 region: CAWTDVGNSRSYEQYF. The CDR3 DNA reads as TGTGCCTGGACCGATGTTGGAAACAGCCGCTCCTACGAGCAGTACTTC.

The CDR3 region is CASSVAFRGSYNEQFF. CDR3 DNA sequence: TGTGCCAGCAGCGTAGCGTTTAGGGGGTCCTACAATGAGCAGTTCTTC. J is TRBJ2-1 and V is TRBV9; D possibly corresponds to TRBD1 (6 bases). The CDR3 is 16 amino acids. The germline gives CDR1 SGDLS, CDR2 YYNGEE. The V gene lost 0 bases and the J gene lost 1 base, with 11 bases spanning the gap.

J is TRBJ2-5 and V is TRBV5-1; D possibly corresponds to TRBD2 (5 bases). This CDR3 has 12 residues. V gave up 4 bases and J gave up 3 bases, with 7 bases separating them. CDR1 SGHRS and CDR2 YFSETQ come from the germline V gene. In nucleotides, the CDR3 is TGCGCCAGCAGCGCGGAGGAAGAGACCCAGTACTTC. This gives the protein CASSAEEETQYF.

CDR3 sequence: CAVVVPGQGPYEQYF. Here the CDR3 DNA reads TGTGCCGTCGTGGTGCCGGGACAGGGCCCTTACGAGCAGTACTTC. The chain carries TRBV19 and TRBJ2-7, with 9 bases lining up with TRBD1. Trimming cost V 11 bases and J 4 bases; bases outside gene matches: 15. Germline V gene data show CDR1 as LNHDA and CDR2 as SQIVND (reference sequence). The CDR3 consists of 15 residues.

The V call is TRBV14, the J call TRBJ2-7; tentatively, D is TRBD1 (5 bases). Germline CDR1 SGHDN, CDR2 FVKESK. The ends were cut back, 4 bases at V and 6 bases at J, with 19 bases in the middle. The CDR3 extends over 15 amino acids. CDR3 protein: CASSPQVTGLSEQYF. The CDR3 DNA reads TGTGCCAGCAGCCCACAAGTAACAGGTTTAAGCGAGCAGTACTTC.

The chain couples TRBV19 to TRBJ2-1; tentative D call: TRBD1 (5 bases). Germline CDR1 and CDR2: LNHDA and SQIVND (reference sequence). This CDR3 contains 14 residues. The V end lost 2 bases, the J end lost 10 bases, and 15 bases lay between the germline ends. The CDR3 loop reads CASSILDKRWEQFF. CDR3 DNA sequence: TGTGCCAGTAGTATATTGGACAAGCGATGGGAGCAGTTCTTC.

The CDR3 DNA reads as TGTGCCAGCTCCCAACTAGCAAATACGCAGTATTTT. Translating gives CASSQLANTQYF. The J gene is TRBJ2-3, the V gene TRBV18; maybe TRBD2 (6 bases). V was clipped by 6 bases and J by 7 bases, with 11 bases between them. Germline values: CDR1 KGHSH, CDR2 LQKENI. This CDR3 is 12 amino acids long.